Below, one T cell receptor (beta chain) is given with its context. This entry belongs to a study of T cell responses to AZD1222 COVID-19 vaccine. About the research overall: Second doses at about 4 or about 12 weeks were pooled.

Assay used: immunoSEQ multiplex PCR; TCRdb lists only in-frame clones, some missing. The table lists some 190,000 clones, around 89% of them singletons. The V gene's germline CDR1 is SNHLY and CDR2 FYNNEI. The CDR3 consists of 13 residues. V was trimmed by 0 bases and J by 14 bases, leaving 13 bases between them. The sequence was collected from an adult in good health. The gene calls are TRBV2 and TRBJ1-4; D perhaps matches TRBD1 (5 bases). This specimen consisted of peripheral blood, obtained on day 0 of AZD1222 vaccination. The CDR3 here is CASSEAVAGGLFF. CDR3 nucleotide sequence: TGTGCCAGCAGTGAAGCCGTGGCTGGGGGGCTGTTTTTT.